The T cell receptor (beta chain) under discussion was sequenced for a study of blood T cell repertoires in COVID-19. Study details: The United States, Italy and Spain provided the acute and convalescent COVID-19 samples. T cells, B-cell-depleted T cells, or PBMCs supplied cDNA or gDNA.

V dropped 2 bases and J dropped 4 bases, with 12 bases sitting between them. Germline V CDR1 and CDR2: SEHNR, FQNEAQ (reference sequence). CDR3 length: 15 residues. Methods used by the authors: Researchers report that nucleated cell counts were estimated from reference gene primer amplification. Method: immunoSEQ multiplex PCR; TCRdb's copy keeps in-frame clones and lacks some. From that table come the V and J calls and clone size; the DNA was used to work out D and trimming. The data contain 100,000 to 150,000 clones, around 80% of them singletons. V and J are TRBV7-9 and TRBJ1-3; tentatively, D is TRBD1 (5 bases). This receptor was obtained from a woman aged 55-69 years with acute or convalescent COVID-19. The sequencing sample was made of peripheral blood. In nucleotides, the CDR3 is TGTGCCAGCAGCTTATTTATGGAGGGGGGAAACACCATATATTTT. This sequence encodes CASSLFMEGGNTIYF. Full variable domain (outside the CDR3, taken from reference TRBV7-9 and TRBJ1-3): DTGVSQNPRHKITKRGQNVTFRCDPISEHNRLYWYRQTLGQGPEFLTYFQNEAQLEKSRLLSDRFSAERPKGSFSTLEIQRTEQGDSAMYLCASSLFMEGGNTIYFGEGSWLTVV.